The 13 T cell receptor beta chains below were found in one sample sequenced in a study of T cell repertoires in cytomegalovirus infection. TCRdb processed the reads anew with MiXCR; each CDR3 protein has one entry. The table shows 250,000 to 400,000 distinct CDR3 sequences, with more than 20% occurring only once. Antigens of these TCRs are unknown. Sample: cultured PBMCs, taken from culture after CMV antigen stimulation. These receptors came from a human donor in good health (CMV status not recorded). Some clones in this sample may be carry-over from other donors' samples.

In its sample, this clonotype was seen a few times. Since a much larger clone is just one base distant, this may be a read error. The J gene is TRBJ2-3, the V gene TRBV6-1; D call uncertain. The CDR3 is made up of 11 amino acids. V gave up 6 bases and J gave up 2 bases, with 3 bases separating them. Germline assignment: CDR1 MNHNS and CDR2 SASEGT. The CDR3 DNA follows: TGTGCCAGCAGAGACACAGATACGCAGTATTTT. Translated, it gives CASRDTDTQYF.

The chain couples TRBV23-1 to TRBJ2-5; 8 bases are shared with TRBD2. TRBV23-1 is treated as an ORF (open reading frame) with a function not yet certain. V lost 4 bases to trimming and J lost 5 bases; unmatched junction nucleotides: 12. The CDR3 totals 16 residues. This CDR3 reads CASSRQAREGLETQYF. The CDR3 bases are TGCGCCAGCAGTCGGCAAGCCCGGGAGGGCCTTGAGACCCAGTACTTC.

This clonotype was detected ten times or more. This chain connects TRBV7-8 to TRBJ2-4; tentatively, D is TRBD2 (6 bases). Trimming took off 2 bases at V and 4 bases at J, with 12 bases between the two ends. The CDR3 has 15 amino acids. From germline, CDR1 is SGHVS and CDR2 FQNEAQ. The CDR3 sequence is CASSLSGSGKNIQYF. Written as DNA, the CDR3 is TGTGCCAGCAGCTTAAGTGGTAGCGGAAAAAACATTCAGTACTTC. Drawing the rest from reference TRBV7-8 and TRBJ2-4, the complete variable domain is GAGVSQSPRYKVAKRGQDVALRCDPISGHVSLFWYQQALGQGPEFLTYFQNEAQLDKSGLPSDRFFAERPEGSVSTLKIQRTQQEDSAVYLCASSLSGSGKNIQYFGAGTRLSVL.

This clonotype came up a few times. The chain links TRBV5-4 to TRBJ2-5; TRBD2 matches 7 bases. The V segment lost 3 bases and the J segment 5 bases; nucleotides outside the gene matches: 10. The length of the CDR3 is 15 residues. Looked up from germline, CDR1 is SGHNT and CDR2 is YYREEE (reference sequence). The CDR3 protein is CASSSFVGAGETQYF. The CDR3 DNA reads TGTGCCAGCAGCTCCTTTGTGGGAGCGGGGGAGACCCAGTACTTC.

In its sample, this clonotype was seen many times. The chain joins TRBV12-3 or TRBV12-4 to TRBJ1-1; D is unclear. The CDR3 runs 15 residues. V gave up 7 bases and J gave up 1 base, with 16 bases separating them. The CDR3 loop reads CASTLDRLRNTEAFF. CDR3 DNA: TGTGCCAGCACCCTAGATCGACTTAGGAACACTGAAGCTTTCTTT.

This clonotype was observed a few times. The chain joins TRBV20-1 to TRBJ2-3; no firm D call. Trimming took 5 bases from V and 2 from J, leaving 23 bases between them. The CDR3 extends over 17 amino acids. Looked up from germline, CDR1 is DFQATT and CDR2 is SNEGSKA (reference sequence). The CDR3 bases are TGCAGTGCTCAGTGGTTGAGTGGAATGCGGTACACAGATACGCAGTATTTT. The encoded protein is CSAQWLSGMRYTDTQYF.

The V call is TRBV20-1, the J call TRBJ2-7; the match to TRBD2 covers 8 bases. Looked up from germline, CDR1 is DFQATT and CDR2 is SNEGSKA (reference sequence). V lost 6 bases and J lost 0; bases outside the gene matches: 13. The CDR3 totals 16 residues. CDR3 protein: CSAGDSGKFRSYEQYF. CDR3 DNA sequence: TGCAGTGCCGGTGATAGCGGGAAGTTTCGCTCCTACGAGCAGTACTTC.

In this sample, this clonotype turned up a few times. V gene TRBV4-3 combines with J gene TRBJ1-3; D is uncertain. The germline V gene encodes CDR1 LGHNA and CDR2 YSLEER. The CDR3 length is 15 residues. V was shortened by 1 base and J by 3 bases, with 10 bases between the two germline ends. This CDR3 reads CASSQVPGSGNTIYF. CDR3 nucleotides: TGCGCCAGCAGCCAAGTTCCGGGGAGTGGAAACACCATATATTTT.

This clonotype was seen ten or more times. This chain links TRBV7-2 with TRBJ2-1; the match to TRBD2 covers 7 bases. This CDR3 has 17 amino acids. Looked up from germline, CDR1 is SGHTA and CDR2 is FQGNSA. The V segment lost 5 bases and the J segment 4 bases; nucleotides outside the gene matches: 14. CDR3 sequence (DNA): TGTGCCAGCAGCCCAACTATTAGCGGGCCCCGTTACAATGAGCAGTTCTTC. It translates to CASSPTISGPRYNEQFF.

The chain recombines TRBV5-1 with TRBJ1-1; D is perhaps TRBD1 (5 bases). The CDR3 length is 13 residues. CDR1 SGHRS and CDR2 YFSETQ come from the germline V gene. With 0 bases removed from V and 3 bases from J, the gap between germline ends came to 6 bases. In DNA, the CDR3 is TGCGCCAGCAGCTTGGACAGGTACACTGAAGCTTTCTTT. It codes for CASSLDRYTEAFF.

The chain links TRBV12-3 or TRBV12-4 to TRBJ1-3, with 10 bases fitting TRBD1. The trim removed 6 bases at V and 6 bases at J, leaving 8 bases unmatched. This CDR3 has 15 amino acids. The CDR3 nucleotides read TGTGCCAGCAGCCCCCGGGACAGGGGCGTAAACACCATATATTTT. Amino acid sequence: CASSPRDRGVNTIYF.

This clonotype was seen many times. The chain carries TRBV12-3 or TRBV12-4 and TRBJ1-1; D is possibly TRBD1 (5 bases). Trimming took off 4 bases at V and 1 base at J, with 10 bases between the two ends. CDR3 length: 14 residues. CDR3 in amino acids: CASSSYRRNTEAFF. The CDR3 DNA is TGTGCCAGCAGTTCATACAGGAGGAACACTGAAGCTTTCTTT.

This clonotype has a handful of counts. The V gene is TRBV28, the J gene TRBJ2-3; D not resolved. Germline CDR1 is MDHEN and CDR2 is SYDVKM. Trimming shortened V by 3 bases and J by 5 bases, and 6 bases separated the two germline ends. This CDR3 region has 12 residues. The CDR3 here is CASSFPLDTQYF. CDR3 bases: TGTGCCAGCAGTTTCCCTCTAGATACGCAGTATTTT. Filled out from reference TRBV28 and TRBJ2-3, the complete variable domain reads DVKVTQSSRYLVKRTGEKVFLECVQDMDHENMFWYRQDPGLGLRLIYFSYDVKMKEKGDIPEGYSVSREKKERFSLILESASTNQTSMYLCASSFPLDTQYFGPGTRLTVL.